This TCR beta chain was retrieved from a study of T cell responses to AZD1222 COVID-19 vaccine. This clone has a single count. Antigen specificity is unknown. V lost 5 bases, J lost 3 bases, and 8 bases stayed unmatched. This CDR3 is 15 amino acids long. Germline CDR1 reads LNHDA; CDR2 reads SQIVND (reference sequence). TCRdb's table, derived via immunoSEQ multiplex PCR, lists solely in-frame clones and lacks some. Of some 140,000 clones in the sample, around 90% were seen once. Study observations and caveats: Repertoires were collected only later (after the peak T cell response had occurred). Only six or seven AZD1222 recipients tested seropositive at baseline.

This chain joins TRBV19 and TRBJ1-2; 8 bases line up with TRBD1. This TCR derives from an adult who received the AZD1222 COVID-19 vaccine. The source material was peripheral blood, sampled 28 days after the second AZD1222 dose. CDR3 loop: CASSPRQGLDYGYTF. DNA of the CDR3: TGTGCCAGTAGTCCCAGACAGGGGTTGGACTATGGCTACACCTTC.